Given below is one T cell receptor beta chain in context. What it binds is not known. The table came from immunoSEQ multiplex PCR; TCRdb's copy has only in-frame clones and leaves some out. Of around 130,000 clones listed, 89% are singletons. This sample is part of a study of cytomegalovirus exposure and HLA in healthy donors. The V gene lost 0 bases and the J gene lost 4 bases, with 7 bases spanning the gap. CDR3 length equals 14 residues. Germline V gene sequence: CDR1 SGHNT, CDR2 YYREEE (reference sequence). Study-level points and caveats: Under in vitro conditions, three CMV-associated chains were confirmed as specific for CMV antigens. Within the 90 to 150 validation repertoires, first-cohort TCR clusters tended to co-occur, according to a later analysis. TCR beta chains numbering under 200 were designated cytomegalovirus-associated.

The chain recombines TRBV5-4 with TRBJ2-2; the D is unclear. The sequence was obtained from a man aged 30 to 39 in good health and CMV-seronegative. The sample was PBMCs. CDR3 nucleotides: TGTGCCAGCAGCTTGGAGAGTCTCACCGGGGAGCTGTTTTTT. This sequence encodes CASSLESLTGELFF. The whole variable domain, filled in from reference TRBV5-4 and TRBJ2-2, reads ETGVTQSPTHLIKTRGQQVTLRCSSQSGHNTVSWYQQALGQGPQFIFQYYREEENGRGNFPPRFSGLQFPNYSSELNVNALELDDSALYLCASSLESLTGELFFGEGSRLTVL.